Listed here are 30 T cell receptor beta chains from one sample, sequenced in a study of patients and donors after allogeneic stem cell transplantation. One entry per CDR3 protein, called by TCRdb with MiXCR from the RT-PCR reads. The top ten clones hold approximately 5.9% of a sample with about a million distinct CDR3 sequences, under 20% of them seen once. Material for sequencing was blood, either unsorted or a sorted T cell fraction (not recorded which). These receptors were taken from a human donor who was either an allogeneic HSCT recipient or a stem cell or donor lymphocyte infusion donor (not recorded which). It is not recorded whose cells these are; they may come from a transplant donor.

This clonotype turned up a few times. This rearrangement joins TRBV7-2 to TRBJ1-3, with D possibly matching TRBD1 (6 bases). The CDR3 has 16 amino acids. CDR1 and CDR2 from the germline V gene are SGHTA and FQGNSA. Between the trimmed V and J ends, which lost 5 bases and 0 bases, there was a span of 14 bases. CDR3 sequence (DNA): TGTGCCAGCAGCCTCAGACAGGCCTCCTCTGGAAACACCATATATTTT. Its translation is CASSLRQASSGNTIYF.

This clonotype has a handful of counts. The V and J genes are TRBV14 and TRBJ2-5; D ambiguous. Germline CDR1 SGHDN, CDR2 FVKESK. V lost 1 base, J lost 5 bases, and 20 bases lay in between. CDR3 length: 17 residues. This CDR3 reads CASSQVSPTPPRETQYF. CDR3 coding DNA: TGTGCCAGCAGCCAAGTGTCCCCAACGCCTCCGAGGGAGACCCAGTACTTC.

This clonotype showed up many times. This chain links TRBV10-3 with TRBJ1-4; D is unclear. V was shortened by 1 base and J by 1 base, with 4 bases between the two germline ends. This CDR3 contains 14 residues. CDR1 is ENHRY and CDR2 is SYGVKD in the germline V gene. CDR3 amino acids: CAISEWETNEKLFF. CDR3 in DNA: TGTGCCATCAGTGAGTGGGAAACTAATGAAAAACTGTTTTTT.

This clonotype was counted only a few times. The J gene is TRBJ2-2, the V gene TRBV29-1; 10 nucleotides align to TRBD1. Trimming removed 6 bases from V and 8 bases from J; junction bases left unmatched: 9. CDR1 is SQVTM, CDR2 ANQGSEA, per germline. This CDR3 is 14 amino acids long. The CDR3 bases are TGCAGCGTAACCGGGACAGGGGACGTAGGGGAGCTGTTTTTT. This translates into CSVTGTGDVGELFF.

This clonotype was seen a handful of times. The chain links TRBV4-3 to TRBJ1-1, with a possible D match to TRBD1 (5 bases). Germline loops: CDR1 LGHNA, CDR2 YSLEER. With 1 base removed from V and 7 bases from J, the gap between germline ends came to 13 bases. The CDR3 consists of 14 residues. Written as DNA, the CDR3 is TGCGCCAGCAGCCAAGGCATCCAGGGTGGTGAAGCTTTCTTT. Amino acids: CASSQGIQGGEAFF.

This clonotype has a count of ten or more. This chain's CDR3 is CASSRDLPGGENEQFF. CDR3 DNA: TGTGCCAGCAGCCGAGACCTTCCTGGGGGCGAGAATGAGCAGTTCTTC. The chain uses TRBV12-3 or TRBV12-4 and TRBJ2-1; a weak D match, TRBD1 (6 bases). The germline V and J ends were trimmed by 6 bases and 7 bases, with 22 bases remaining between them. The CDR3 is 16 residues long.

The rearrangement uses TRBV6-5 and TRBJ1-5; no reliable D call. Germline assignment: CDR1 MNHEY and CDR2 SVGAGI. This CDR3 has 13 amino acids. Trimming cost V 0 bases and J 5 bases, with 5 bases left between them. The CDR3 sequence is CASSYSPDQPQHF. The CDR3 DNA is TGTGCCAGCAGTTACTCCCCCGATCAGCCCCAGCATTTT.

This clonotype came up a few times. J is TRBJ2-1 and V is TRBV20-1; D remains ambiguous. The CDR3 sequence is 14 residues long. The ends were cut back, 6 bases at V and 0 bases at J, with 12 bases in the middle. The germline CDR1 and CDR2 sequences are DFQATT and SNEGSKA (reference sequence). CDR3 bases: TGCAGTGCCCCACTCGTCCTCTCCTACAATGAGCAGTTCTTC. This gives the protein CSAPLVLSYNEQFF.

The V call is TRBV12-3 or TRBV12-4, the J call TRBJ2-1; tentatively, D is TRBD2 (6 bases). Trimming cost V 5 bases and J 15 bases, with 26 bases left between them. This CDR3 has 15 amino acids. The CDR3 sequence is CASSPGVGRGMCRFF. The CDR3 coding sequence is TGTGCCAGCAGTCCGGGAGTGGGACGGGGGATGTGTCGGTTCTTC.

This clonotype showed up just a few times. The chain joins TRBV4-2 to TRBJ2-5; TRBD1 is a possible D gene (6 bases). The germline gives CDR1 LGHNA, CDR2 YNFKEQ. V was clipped by 1 base and J by 0 bases, with 15 bases between them. This CDR3 has 17 residues. As DNA, the CDR3 is TGTGCCAGCAGCCAAGTGACCGGGACACCCTACCAAGAGACCCAGTACTTC. Translating it yields CASSQVTGTPYQETQYF.

The chain carries TRBV28 and TRBJ2-3; the D gene is possibly TRBD1 (5 bases). V dropped 11 bases and J dropped 1 base, with 13 bases sitting between them. CDR3 length: 13 amino acids. Per the germline V gene, CDR1 is MDHEN and CDR2 is SYDVKM. In nucleotides, the CDR3 is TGTGCCGTGCCAGGGATCGGCACAGATACGCAGTATTTT. Translated: CAVPGIGTDTQYF.

The chain carries TRBV7-2 and TRBJ1-2, with TRBD1 matching over 7 bases. The CDR3 has 13 residues. The V gene's germline CDR1 is SGHTA and CDR2 FQGNSA. After removal of 5 bases from V and 7 bases from J, the junction contained 7 bases not matched to a gene. CDR3 sequence (DNA): TGTGCCAGCAGCGTAGACAGGGCGTCTGGCTACACCTTC. Amino acid sequence: CASSVDRASGYTF.

This clonotype was picked up a small number of times. V is TRBV3-1 and J is TRBJ2-5; 13 bases align to TRBD2. Trimming at V came to 5 bases and at J to 1 base, leaving 4 bases not matched to a gene. The CDR3 consists of 16 residues. Germline V lookup: CDR1 LGHDT, CDR2 YNNKEL (reference sequence). The CDR3 DNA reads as TGTGCCAGCAGCTTTCGACTAGCGGGGGGCCAAGAGACCCAGTACTTC. This encodes CASSFRLAGGQETQYF.

The chain uses TRBV14 and TRBJ2-5, with no clear D. V was trimmed by 0 bases and J by 5 bases, leaving 13 bases between them. Germline CDR1 is SGHDN and CDR2 is FVKESK. This CDR3 has 15 residues. CDR3 sequence (DNA): TGTGCCAGCAGCCAAGATCTCGTAACGCGGGAGACCCAGTACTTC. This gives the protein CASSQDLVTRETQYF.

In this sample, this clonotype turned up a few times. J is TRBJ2-1 and V is TRBV5-1; D may be TRBD1 (6 bases). This CDR3 has 14 residues. Germline loops: CDR1 SGHRS, CDR2 YFSETQ. Trimming cost V 6 bases and J 0 bases, with 10 bases left between them. CDR3 sequence: CASTGQSSYNEQFF. Written as DNA, the CDR3 is TGCGCCAGCACTGGACAGAGCTCCTACAATGAGCAGTTCTTC.

CDR3 sequence reads: CAIGGTVKGSNQPQHF. The CDR3 nucleotides are TGTGCCATCGGTGGGACAGTCAAAGGGAGCAATCAGCCCCAGCATTTT. The chain joins TRBV10-3 to TRBJ1-5, with 7 positions matching TRBD1. V lost 8 bases to trimming and J lost 1 base; unmatched junction nucleotides: 11. Germline CDR1 ENHRY, CDR2 SYGVKD. The CDR3 totals 16 residues.

The table lists this clonotype with a few counts. This chain connects TRBV20-1 to TRBJ2-1; possibly TRBD1 or TRBD2 for D (5 bases each). CDR1 and CDR2 (germline): DFQATT, SNEGSKA (reference sequence). This CDR3 region has 13 residues. The CDR3 here is CSGDEISYNEQFF. The CDR3, as DNA: TGCAGCGGGGACGAAATATCCTACAATGAGCAGTTCTTC.

The chain joins TRBV6-1 to TRBJ2-2; 11 bases match TRBD1. The CDR3 extends over 15 amino acids. CDR1 MNHNS and CDR2 SASEGT come from the germline V gene. The junction had 5 bases not matched to a gene; V was cut back by 7 bases and J by 4 bases. The CDR3 reads CASILGTGGTGELFF. DNA for the CDR3: TGTGCCAGCATCCTAGGGACAGGGGGCACCGGGGAGCTGTTTTTT.

The chain employs TRBV6-4 and TRBJ2-7, with TRBD1 matching over 8 bases. The CDR3 runs 15 residues. Trimming removed 3 bases from V and 2 bases from J; junction bases left unmatched: 6. CDR1 MRHNA and CDR2 SNTAGT come from the germline V gene. CDR3 region: CASSEGTGTAYEQYF. CDR3 coding DNA: TGTGCCAGCAGTGAAGGGACAGGTACAGCCTACGAGCAGTACTTC.

This clonotype has a handful of counts. The chain couples TRBV18 to TRBJ1-6; weak D call: TRBD1 (6 bases). CDR3 size: 15 residues. Germline CDR1 reads KGHSH; CDR2 reads LQKENI. V was clipped by 3 bases and J by 8 bases, with 14 bases between them. CDR3 nucleotide sequence: TGTGCCAGCTCACCCAGGGGAAGCTTCGATTCACCCCTCCACTTT. As protein: CASSPRGSFDSPLHF.

In its sample, this clonotype was seen a few times. V usage is TRBV4-2 and J usage is TRBJ1-2; the match to TRBD1 covers 8 bases. Germline values: CDR1 LGHNA, CDR2 YNFKEQ. The ends lost 4 bases at V and 4 bases at J; junction bases unmatched: 11. The CDR3 is 16 amino acids. The CDR3 loop reads CASSPVSLQGVYGYTF. In DNA, the CDR3 is TGTGCCAGCAGCCCAGTGAGTTTACAGGGGGTCTATGGCTACACCTTC.

This clonotype has a count of ten or more. The rearrangement links TRBV12-3 or TRBV12-4 to TRBJ2-5; D is uncertain. The CDR3 spans 14 residues. The germline V and J ends were trimmed by 0 bases and 5 bases, with 10 bases remaining between them. CDR3 residues: CASSLALARETQYF. In DNA, the CDR3 is TGTGCCAGCAGTTTAGCGCTGGCTAGGGAGACCCAGTACTTC.

The rearrangement links TRBV20-1 to TRBJ2-3; 7 bases line up with TRBD2. Looked up from germline, CDR1 is DFQATT and CDR2 is SNEGSKA (reference sequence). J was trimmed by 2 bases and V by 3 bases; bases with no gene match: 5. The CDR3 extends over 14 amino acids. CDR3 nucleotides: TGCAGTGCTAGGGCTAGCGGTTACACAGATACGCAGTATTTT. This gives the protein CSARASGYTDTQYF.

The DNA for the CDR3 is TGTGCCAGCAGCCAAGAGGGGCTAGCGGGGACCCGAGAGCAGTATTTT. It encodes CASSQEGLAGTREQYF. The V call is TRBV3-1, the J call TRBJ2-3, with 9 nucleotides matching TRBD2. The CDR3 loop spans 16 amino acids. CDR1 LGHDT and CDR2 YNNKEL come from the germline V gene (reference sequence). With V trimmed by 0 bases and J by 11 bases, 12 bases remained unmatched.

V usage is TRBV5-1 and J usage is TRBJ2-5; 7 bases line up with TRBD1. The ends lost 3 bases at V and 5 bases at J; junction bases unmatched: 13. CDR3 length equals 16 residues. In germline, CDR1 is SGHRS, CDR2 YFSETQ. CDR3 loop: CASSSPGQSKRETQYF. The CDR3 DNA is TGCGCCAGCAGCTCGCCGGGACAGTCTAAGCGCGAGACCCAGTACTTC.

The V and J genes are TRBV6-5 and TRBJ1-1; D may be TRBD1 (6 bases). Trimming took 4 bases from V and 8 from J, leaving 14 bases between them. This CDR3 is built from 13 residues. Germline V CDR1 and CDR2: MNHEY, SVGAGI. The CDR3 loop reads CASSSSQGREAFF. The DNA of the CDR3 is TGTGCCAGCAGTTCCTCACAGGGACGGGAAGCTTTCTTT.

The chain uses TRBV7-2 and TRBJ2-1; 10 nucleotides agree with TRBD2. The CDR3 has 17 amino acids. The J segment lost 4 bases and the V segment lost 0 bases, leaving 6 bases of the junction unmatched. The germline V gene encodes CDR1 SGHTA and CDR2 FQGNSA. The DNA for the CDR3 is TGTGCCAGCAGCTTAGCGTTCGGAGCGGGGGGGTACAATGAGCAGTTCTTC. Translated, it gives CASSLAFGAGGYNEQFF. Full variable domain (rest looked up from reference TRBV7-2 and TRBJ2-1): GAGVSQSPSNKVTEKGKDVELRCDPISGHTALYWYRQSLGQGLEFLIYFQGNSAPDKSGLPSDRFSAERTGGSVSTLTIQRTQQEDSAVYLCASSLAFGAGGYNEQFFGPGTRLTVL.

The sample holds many counts of this clonotype. The rearrangement uses TRBV12-3 or TRBV12-4 and TRBJ2-1, with 12 nucleotides matching TRBD2. V lost 5 bases to trimming and J lost 7 bases; unmatched junction nucleotides: 9. CDR3 length equals 16 residues. This CDR3 is CASSLQLAGGANEQFF. DNA of the CDR3: TGTGCCAGCAGTCTCCAACTAGCGGGGGGCGCGAATGAGCAGTTCTTC.

CDR3 in DNA: TGTGCCAGCAGCCCACACAGGGGGAAGAACACTGAAGCTTTCTTT. This encodes CASSPHRGKNTEAFF. V is TRBV7-9 and J is TRBJ1-1; TRBD1 agrees at 8 bases. Germline lookup yields CDR1 SEHNR and CDR2 FQNEAQ (reference sequence). This CDR3 region has 15 residues. Trimming took 5 bases from V and 1 from J; bases not matched to a gene: 6.

The V and J genes are TRBV12-3 or TRBV12-4 and TRBJ2-1, with 7 nucleotides matching TRBD2. J lost 7 bases, V lost 6 bases, and 12 bases had no gene match. The CDR3 is made up of 15 amino acids. The CDR3 region is CASSNGGRGRNEQFF. CDR3 nucleotide sequence: TGTGCCAGCAGCAATGGCGGGAGAGGTAGGAATGAGCAGTTCTTC.